The 20 T cell receptor beta chains reported below all come from one sample, sequenced in a study of OX40 agonist ivuxolimab in advanced cancers. Sequencing used immunoSEQ multiplex PCR; TCRdb keeps in-frame clones, though not all of them. The sample shows about 130,000 clones, approximately 90% of them seen only once. The sample consisted of CD4+ or CD8+ T cells sorted from blood, taken in a trial of the OX40 agonist ivuxolimab. These receptors were collected from an adult with an advanced solid tumor such as melanoma, head and neck, liver or kidney cancer.

The chain couples TRBV18 to TRBJ1-1; TRBD1 is a possible D gene (6 bases). The V end lost 2 bases, the J end lost 8 bases, and 15 bases lay between the germline ends. This CDR3 spans 14 amino acids. Germline loops: CDR1 KGHSH, CDR2 LQKENI. The CDR3 reads CASSPEWVGTEAFF. DNA for the CDR3: TGTGCCAGCTCACCAGAGTGGGTGGGGACAGAAGCTTTCTTT.

This chain connects TRBV28 to TRBJ2-1, with 7 nucleotides matching TRBD1. Unmatched junction bases numbered 6, after V lost 6 bases and J lost 7 bases. Looked up from germline, CDR1 is MDHEN and CDR2 is SYDVKM. There are 13 residues in the CDR3. CDR3 sequence reads: CASSPPRGNEQFF. The CDR3 DNA reads TGTGCCAGCAGCCCCCCCAGGGGGAATGAGCAGTTCTTC.

This clone was observed once. CDR3 nucleotide sequence: TGCGCCAGCAGTGAGCTGCAGGGTTCGGGGGACTATGGCTACACCTTC. Translated, it gives CASSELQGSGDYGYTF. This chain connects TRBV10-2 to TRBJ1-2; a weak D match, TRBD1 (5 bases). Trimming cost V 2 bases and J 3 bases, with 16 bases left between them. In germline, CDR1 is WSHSY, CDR2 SAAADI. The CDR3 length is 16 residues.

The chain is built from TRBV29-1 and TRBJ1-1; D is possibly TRBD1 (5 bases). Germline loops: CDR1 SQVTM, CDR2 ANQGSEA. The CDR3 length is 13 residues. The V end was cut by 4 bases, the J end by 0 bases, with 9 bases between. The CDR3, as DNA: TGCAGCGTTGGGACACCTATGAACACTGAAGCTTTCTTT. Translating gives CSVGTPMNTEAFF.

This clone showed up just once. The rearrangement uses TRBV7-8 and TRBJ2-7; 9 nucleotides align to TRBD2. The J segment lost 7 bases and the V segment lost 4 bases, leaving 17 bases of the junction unmatched. CDR1 and CDR2 (germline): SGHVS, FQNEAQ. The CDR3 extends over 17 amino acids. The CDR3 DNA reads TGTGCCAGCAGCTCAAAGGGGTTCGCGGGAGGGCCGGGGGAGCAGTACTTC. As protein: CASSSKGFAGGPGEQYF.

CDR3 DNA sequence: TGTGCCAGCAGGGGGACAGGGTATCAGCCCCAGCATTTT. Its protein product is CASRGTGYQPQHF. The J gene is TRBJ1-5, the V gene TRBV6-6, with 9 positions matching TRBD1. The CDR3 covers 13 residues. The J segment lost 5 bases and the V segment lost 6 bases, leaving 2 bases of the junction unmatched. From germline, CDR1 is MNHNY and CDR2 SVGAGI (reference sequence).

V is TRBV9 and J is TRBJ2-5; D perhaps matches TRBD2 (5 bases). V lost 0 bases and J 1 base, leaving 13 bases between the germline ends. From germline, CDR1 is SGDLS and CDR2 YYNGEE. CDR3 length: 16 residues. CDR3 region: CASSVGGRGPQETQYF. The CDR3 DNA sequence: TGTGCCAGCAGCGTAGGTGGGAGAGGCCCCCAAGAGACCCAGTACTTC.

In nucleotides, the CDR3 is TGTGCCAGTAGTATGACAGGGGGGTTAAGATCTGGAAACACCATATATTTT. It translates to CASSMTGGLRSGNTIYF. The rearrangement joins TRBV19 to TRBJ1-3; the match to TRBD1 covers 9 bases. Looked up from germline, CDR1 is LNHDA and CDR2 is SQIVND (reference sequence). Trimming at V came to 3 bases and at J to 1 base, leaving 7 bases not matched to a gene. This CDR3 contains 17 residues.

The rearrangement links TRBV11-2 to TRBJ2-1; TRBD2 matches at 7 bases. The CDR3 loop spans 15 amino acids. V shed 3 bases and J 3 bases; nucleotides not matched to a gene: 5. Germline values: CDR1 SGHAT, CDR2 FQNNGV. The CDR3 DNA is TGTGCCAGCAGCTTGGCGAGCGGGAACTACAATGAGCAGTTCTTC. Amino acid sequence: CASSLASGNYNEQFF.

The gene calls are TRBV9 and TRBJ2-2; maybe TRBD1 (5 bases). From germline, CDR1 is SGDLS and CDR2 YYNGEE. Trimming pared 0 bases from V and 0 bases from J, leaving 9 bases between. The CDR3 totals 16 residues. The chain's CDR3 is CASSVVRGTNTGELFF. Here the CDR3 DNA reads TGTGCCAGCAGCGTAGTAAGGGGAACGAACACCGGGGAGCTGTTTTTT.

This chain uses TRBV27 with TRBJ1-6; D unresolved. V gave up 5 bases and J gave up 4 bases, with 12 bases separating them. CDR3 length: 15 amino acids. The germline V gene has CDR1 MNHEY and CDR2 SMNVEV (reference sequence). Here the CDR3 DNA reads TGTGCCAGCAGTGTGATGCTATCTTATAATTCACCCCTCCACTTT. Translating gives CASSVMLSYNSPLHF.

This chain links TRBV29-1 with TRBJ2-1; 9 bases are a match to TRBD2. V dropped 3 bases and J dropped 13; count of bases not matched to a gene: 7. There are 12 residues in the CDR3. The germline CDR1 and CDR2 sequences are SQVTM and ANQGSEA. Here the CDR3 DNA reads TGCAGCGTTGAGGAGGAGGGACTAGCTCAGTTCTTC. It is translated as CSVEEEGLAQFF.

This clone was recorded only once. The chain links TRBV9 to TRBJ1-1; 8 nucleotides line up with TRBD1. V trimming: 4 bases; J trimming: 7 bases; junction bases outside the gene matches: 6. Germline V gives CDR1 SGDLS, CDR2 YYNGEE. CDR3 length: 13 amino acids. CDR3 sequence: CASSLPGQGEAFF. The CDR3 nucleotides are TGTGCCAGCAGCCTACCTGGACAGGGTGAAGCTTTCTTT.

This chain links TRBV30 with TRBJ2-7, with 11 bases aligning to TRBD2. V lost 3 bases to trimming and J lost 7 bases; unmatched junction nucleotides: 8. Per the germline V gene, CDR1 is GTSNPN and CDR2 is SVGIG (reference sequence). This CDR3 is 14 amino acids long. The CDR3 here is CAWRKLAGAGEQYF. For the CDR3, the DNA is TGTGCCTGGAGAAAACTAGCGGGAGCAGGAGAGCAGTACTTC.

The chain uses TRBV29-1 and TRBJ2-1; 9 nucleotides agree with TRBD1. The CDR3 runs to 14 residues. CDR1 SQVTM and CDR2 ANQGSEA come from the germline V gene. V shed 6 bases and J 3 bases; nucleotides not matched to a gene: 6. CDR3 sequence: CSVGQGNDYNEQFF. The DNA of the CDR3 is TGCAGCGTCGGACAGGGGAATGACTACAATGAGCAGTTCTTC.

The J gene is TRBJ2-3, the V gene TRBV9, with 11 bases aligning to TRBD1. Germline V gene lookup returns CDR1 SGDLS and CDR2 YYNGEE. CDR3 length: 14 amino acids. With 3 bases clipped from V and 7 bases from J, the junction kept 4 bases outside the gene matches. Here the CDR3 DNA reads TGTGCCAGCAGCGCCGGACAGGGGGCGAATACGCAGTATTTT. Translation: CASSAGQGANTQYF.

The genes are TRBV20-1 and TRBJ1-1; TRBD1 might be the D (5 bases). The CDR3 contains 11 residues. Germline CDR1 reads DFQATT; CDR2 reads SNEGSKA (reference sequence). Trimming stripped 2 bases from V and 7 bases from J, with 8 bases between. CDR3 DNA: TGCAGTGCTAGACTGACAGTTGAAGCTTTCTTT. Protein product: CSARLTVEAFF.

CDR3 protein: CASSPGQVRNQPQHF. CDR3 nucleotide sequence: TGTGCCAGTAGTCCCGGACAGGTACGCAATCAGCCCCAGCATTTT. V gene TRBV19 combines with J gene TRBJ1-5; 7 bases map to TRBD1. The V gene end was trimmed by 5 bases and the J gene end by 2 bases; junction bases not matched to a gene: 6. Germline-derived CDR1 and CDR2 are LNHDA and SQIVND (reference sequence). The CDR3 has 15 amino acids. Filled out from reference TRBV19 and TRBJ1-5, the complete variable domain reads DGGITQSPKYLFRKEGQNVTLSCEQNLNHDAMYWYRQDPGQGLRLIYYSQIVNDFQKGDIAEGYSVSREKKESFPLTVTSAQKNPTAFYLCASSPGQVRNQPQHFGDGTRLSIL.

The rearrangement joins TRBV7-9 to TRBJ1-5; D is unresolved. This CDR3 has 15 amino acids. V was cut by 1 base and J by 0 bases, with 7 bases left in between. The germline gives CDR1 SEHNR, CDR2 FQNEAQ (reference sequence). The CDR3 spells CASSLGANSNQPQHF. CDR3 bases: TGTGCCAGCAGCTTAGGTGCAAATAGCAATCAGCCCCAGCATTTT.

This sequence joins TRBV18 and TRBJ2-1, with 13 bases fitting TRBD2. V was clipped by 3 bases and J by 6 bases; unmatched bases: 5. Germline CDR1 and CDR2: KGHSH and LQKENI. There are 16 residues in the CDR3. CDR3 loop: CASSPGLAGDANEQFF. CDR3 nucleotide sequence: TGTGCCAGCTCACCCGGACTAGCGGGAGATGCCAATGAGCAGTTCTTC.